This TCR beta chain originates from a study of PD-1 blockade in classical Hodgkin lymphoma. Exposure to brentuximab vedotin varied, and each patient had relapsed following autologous stem cell transplantation. Best outcomes ranged across complete response, partial response and progressive disease. V lost 4 bases, J lost 4 bases, and 8 bases lay in between. Germline V lookup: CDR1 SQVTM, CDR2 ANQGSEA. The CDR3 length is 11 residues. This table comes from immunoSEQ multiplex PCR, and its TCRdb copy is limited to in-frame clones, with some not included. The table includes approximately 6,700 clones, approximately 84% detected once. Broader study findings: Possible causes of repertoire differences, disease activity or prior therapy, remain undefined. Whereas CD4+ TCR diversity had risen significantly by C4D1, CD8+ TCR diversity had not.

On this clone itself: No antigen is known for it.

J is TRBJ2-7 and V is TRBV29-1; D is possibly TRBD1 (5 bases). The TCR originated in a human donor with classical Hodgkin lymphoma. The specimen was peripheral blood mononuclear cells (PBMCs), collected at baseline. The CDR3 DNA sequence: TGCAGCGTTGTTTACAGGTACGAGCAGTACTTC. Protein sequence: CSVVYRYEQYF.